The clone carrying this T cell receptor (beta chain) was detected a few times. Its antigen is undetermined. There are 14 residues in the CDR3. Trimming removed 5 bases at V and 11 bases at J, with 24 bases between. Germline V gives CDR1 DFQATT, CDR2 SNEGSKA (reference sequence). By quantitative 5'-RACE with molecular barcodes, the TCR beta libraries were made. Each CDR3 protein gets one entry after TCRdb re-called the 5' RACE reads with MiXCR. The sample lists approximately 540,000 distinct CDR3 sequences; 9.5% to 15% were seen once. This specimen comes from a study of CD8 T cells in ankylosing spondylitis. Study-wide results and caveats: Ankylosing spondylitis blood appeared to carry a characteristic TCR beta motif of roughly eight highly homologous variants. A subset of motif variants has previously been described in the synovial fluid and blood of reactive arthritis. Matched ankylosing spondylitis synovial fluid reportedly showed significant enrichment of disease-linked clones. Clones linked with disease were CD8+ and fairly uncommon in the peripheral blood.

This sequence joins TRBV20-1 and TRBJ1-1; possibly TRBD1 for D (6 bases). The clonotype originates from a male donor with ankylosing spondylitis. Sequenced material: blood, either unsorted or a sorted T cell fraction (not recorded which). The CDR3 DNA is TGCAGTGCTGGGGGCAACGGGGCGGTCGGTGGGGCTTTCTTT. Encoded protein: CSAGGNGAVGGAFF.